The clone carrying this TCR beta chain was found a few times. This sample was included in a study of blood T cells in healthy people across ages. The CDR3 is made up of 14 amino acids. J was trimmed by 3 bases and V by 6 bases; bases with no gene match: 5. It was with a sample-barcoded 5' primer and a J-beta primer mix that a second PCR of about 7 to 12 cycles was run. MiXCR was run by TCRdb on the 5' RACE reads, yielding one entry per CDR3 protein. The sample holds more than 800,000 distinct CDR3 sequences, 29% seen once. The TCR comes from a woman older than 75 in good health. Sequencing was performed on blood. The chain has TRBV12-3 or TRBV12-4 and TRBJ2-3; 8 bases match TRBD1. The CDR3: CASRSGGRTDTQYF. CDR3 nucleotide sequence: TGTGCCAGCAGGTCAGGGGGCAGGACAGATACGCAGTATTTT.